The present TCR beta chain was sequenced within a study of blood T cell repertoires in COVID-19 (TCRdb year 2020). In terms of the full investigation: The collaborator samples originated in the United States, Italy and Spain and spanned the acute and convalescent phases of COVID-19. The sample metadata nearly always contained a de-identified subject ID, COVID-19 status, age in years and sex. Subjects who had been exposed to COVID-19, were actively infected with it, or had recovered from it provided the deeply sampled blood TCRbeta repertoires that made up the dataset. The prospective study material was composed of cDNA or gDNA derived from T cells, B-cell-depleted T cells, or PBMCs. Samples came from the ongoing ImmuneRACE study (first 160 participants) plus 1,254 subjects from 6 global collaborators. HLA class I and class II types, where available, came from metadata supplied by the sample provider rather than from assay-based typing. The repertoires were released in a freely available public database meant as a resource for research on the immune response to SARS-CoV-2. The paper's findings and limits, for the study overall: How much clinical and demographic metadata was included differed by source and by participant, and the metadata was provided uncurated.

TCRbeta CDR3 regions were amplified from genomic DNA using the immunoSEQ Assay, a bias-controlled multiplex PCR. On the authors' methods: Within the assay, amplification of reference gene primers was used to estimate how many nucleated cells each sample contained. To quantify the absolute abundance of each unique TCRbeta CDR3 rearrangement, sequence reads were collapsed and filtered. For each sample, productive Simpson clonality was calculated as the square root of Simpson's diversity index across productive rearrangements. TCRdb took this table from immuneACCESS and kept in-frame rearrangements with V and J called. Such tables lack part of the clones; where checked against another copy, unresolved V genes explain under half of the gap, and the rest is unexplained. The V and J calls and the clone size are those of that table, but D and trimming were determined from the DNA. In all, the sample holds some 250,000 clones, and approximately 83% of those were seen once. The ten biggest clones cover around 2% of the sample.

This clone was detected only once. The antigen it recognizes is unknown. No much larger clone is present one base from it, and per-base qualities are unavailable. Participants in the prospective study were enrolled through a virtual design, were aged about 18 to 100 years, and lived in roughly 25 United States geographic areas. In the prospective study, cohorts were assigned on the basis of participant-reported clinical history obtained from a screening survey and a study questionnaire. Recovered participants in ImmuneRACE Cohort 3 were defined by two consecutive negative NP/OP PCR tests, clearance by a healthcare professional, or resolution of symptoms. In the prospective study, whole blood, serum and a nasopharyngeal or oropharyngeal swab were collected from each participant by mobile phlebotomists. Additional blood draws and questionnaires over an approximately 2-month period could optionally be provided by prospective study participants. Prospective study blood samples were shipped either frozen or at room temperature before DNA extraction.

Input material: PBMCs or T cells enriched from blood (not recorded which). The origin of this receptor is a woman aged 50 to 60 who had recovered from COVID-19.

At the DNA level, the sequence is TGTGCCAGCAGCTTGGACAGGGGCACCTACGAGCAGTACTTC. Protein translation: CASSLDRGTYEQYF. The chain is assembled from TRBV5-4 and TRBJ2-7, with 7 bases aligning to TRBD1. Ends trimmed: V by 0 bases, J by 2 bases; bases unmatched to a gene: 2. Reading the germline V gene (reference sequence) gives CDR1 SGHNT and CDR2 YYREEE. The CDR3, from cysteine to phenylalanine, totals 14 residues. The read is trimmed to its CDR3 DNA, 42 bases read in frame from base 1.